These 20 T cell receptor beta chains were all obtained from the same sample, sequenced in a study of shared clonotypes between healthy human individuals. Only in-frame clones appear in the TCRdb table, and some are missing; sequencing was by immunoSEQ multiplex PCR. The data show approximately 980,000 clones, around three quarters seen once. The material sequenced was memory CD4+ T cells sorted from blood. Indicated subset: CD45RA-negative fraction. These receptor sequences come from a man between 18 and 35 years old in good health.

The table lists this clone with a few counts. The V and J genes are TRBV5-6 and TRBJ2-7, with 7 positions matching TRBD1. The CDR3 has 15 amino acids. V gave up 4 bases and J gave up 0 bases; unmatched junction bases: 7. Germline lookup yields CDR1 SGHDT and CDR2 YYEEEE. The CDR3 DNA reads TGTGCCAGCAGCGTGGACAGGAGGAGCTCCTACGAGCAGTACTTC. Its protein product is CASSVDRRSSYEQYF.

This clone has just a few counts. The rearrangement joins TRBV7-9 to TRBJ1-2; 7 bases fit TRBD1. Germline values: CDR1 SEHNR, CDR2 FQNEAQ (reference sequence). CDR3 length: 14 residues. With V trimmed by 4 bases and J by 8 bases, 10 bases remained unmatched. CDR3 in DNA: TGTGCCAGCAGCTCTATCACAGGGGCCTACGGCTACACCTTC. This encodes CASSSITGAYGYTF.

V is TRBV5-8 and J is TRBJ1-1; no clear D. CDR1 is SGHTS and CDR2 is YDEGEE in the germline V gene. The CDR3 has 15 amino acids. Trimming removed 0 bases at V and 4 bases at J, with 13 bases between. In nucleotides, the CDR3 is TGTGCCAGCAGCTTGGATATGTTCGGCGGCACTGAAGCTTTCTTT. Its translation: CASSLDMFGGTEAFF.

The chain is built from TRBV28 and TRBJ2-7; D is ambiguous. The CDR3 contains 16 residues. The germline V and J ends were trimmed by 4 bases and 0 bases, with 16 bases remaining between them. Germline lookup yields CDR1 MDHEN and CDR2 SYDVKM. The CDR3 is CASSSILRTPSYEQYF. The CDR3 DNA is TGTGCCAGCAGTTCAATCCTACGCACCCCCTCCTACGAGCAGTACTTC.

V gene TRBV5-1 combines with J gene TRBJ1-1; weak D call: TRBD1 (5 bases). Germline lookup yields CDR1 SGHRS and CDR2 YFSETQ. The V and J ends lost 6 bases and 6 bases respectively, with 33 bases between them. CDR3 length: 19 amino acids. CDR3 nucleotides: TGCGCCAGCATAAGGGGTCATATAACAGAGGTCGACGCAAGTTCTGAAGCTTTCTTT. Protein sequence: CASIRGHITEVDASSEAFF.

This chain links TRBV2 with TRBJ2-7, with TRBD2 matching 7 bases. In germline, CDR1 is SNHLY, CDR2 FYNNEI. The ends lost 8 bases at V and 0 bases at J; junction bases unmatched: 10. CDR3 length equals 15 residues. This CDR3 is CASLEEAGSSYEQYF. The DNA for the CDR3 is TGTGCCAGCCTTGAAGAAGCGGGGAGCTCCTACGAGCAGTACTTC. The whole variable domain, remainder taken from reference TRBV2 and TRBJ2-7, is EPEVTQTPSHQVTQMGQEVILRCVPISNHLYFYWYRQILGQKVEFLVSFYNNEISEKSEIFDDQFSVERPDGSNFTLKIRSTKLEDSAMYFCASLEEAGSSYEQYFGPGTRLTVT.

The gene calls are TRBV18 and TRBJ1-1; 11 positions match TRBD1. Per germline, CDR1 KGHSH and CDR2 LQKENI. The J segment lost 0 bases and the V segment lost 5 bases, leaving 5 bases of the junction unmatched. This CDR3 is built from 16 residues. This CDR3 reads CASSTGQGGLNTEAFF. CDR3 bases: TGTGCCAGCTCAACGGGACAGGGGGGGCTGAACACTGAAGCTTTCTTT.

This clone was recorded many times. The chain links TRBV11-2 to TRBJ2-1, with a weak D call TRBD2 (5 bases). CDR1 is SGHAT and CDR2 is FQNNGV in the germline V gene. The V gene lost 5 bases and the J gene lost 5 bases, with 13 bases spanning the gap. CDR3 length: 14 residues. For the CDR3, the DNA is TGTGCCAGCAGCCGCAACGGGAACCACAATGAGCAGTTCTTC. It codes for CASSRNGNHNEQFF.

There are many counts of this clone. The gene calls are TRBV5-6 and TRBJ2-5; TRBD2 might be the D (7 bases). Germline CDR1 reads SGHDT; CDR2 reads YYEEEE. This CDR3 spans 16 amino acids. V was clipped by 4 bases and J by 5 bases, with 21 bases between them. CDR3: CASSPRSGGRGETQYF. The CDR3 nucleotides are TGTGCCAGCAGCCCCAGATCCGGGGGGCGAGGGGAGACCCAGTACTTC.

This clone has a single count. The same CDR3 also results from other DNA sequences found in this sample. The V call is TRBV18, the J call TRBJ2-7; 9 nucleotides agree with TRBD1. From germline, CDR1 is KGHSH and CDR2 LQKENI. This CDR3 contains 14 residues. V gave up 3 bases and J gave up 4 bases; unmatched junction bases: 4. The CDR3 loop reads CASSPGQGPYEQYF. DNA of the CDR3: TGTGCCAGCTCACCGGGACAGGGACCTTACGAGCAGTACTTC.

V is TRBV7-9 and J is TRBJ2-2, with 7 nucleotides matching TRBD1. Germline values: CDR1 SEHNR, CDR2 FQNEAQ (reference sequence). J gave up 4 bases and V 5 bases, and 10 bases lay outside the gene matches. This CDR3 has 16 amino acids. The CDR3 region has the DNA TGTGCCAGCAGCCCGCAAGGGGCAGGGGGCACCGGGGAGCTGTTTTTT. Its protein is CASSPQGAGGTGELFF.

This clone was found a few times. V usage is TRBV30 and J usage is TRBJ1-2; no firm D call. This CDR3 region has 12 residues. The V end lost 2 bases, the J end lost 5 bases, and 9 bases lay between the germline ends. The V gene's germline CDR1 is GTSNPN and CDR2 SVGIG (reference sequence). CDR3 protein: CAWSPRAYGYTF. CDR3 DNA: TGTGCCTGGAGTCCCCGGGCGTATGGCTACACCTTC.

This chain joins TRBV13 and TRBJ1-1; 7 bases map to TRBD1. The CDR3 covers 14 residues. From germline, CDR1 is PRHDT and CDR2 FYEKMQ (reference sequence). V shed 2 bases and J 4 bases; nucleotides not matched to a gene: 4. In DNA form, the CDR3 reads TGTGCCAGCAGCTTAAGCCACAGGGGCACTGAAGCTTTCTTT. The encoded protein is CASSLSHRGTEAFF. The full variable domain, rest sourced from reference TRBV13 and TRBJ1-1, is AAGVIQSPRHLIKEKRETATLKCYPIPRHDTVYWYQQGPGQDPQFLISFYEKMQSDKGSIPDRFSAQQFSDYHSELNMSSLELGDSALYFCASSLSHRGTEAFFGQGTRLTVV.

A few counts support this clone. The gene calls are TRBV6-5 and TRBJ2-7; 8 nucleotides line up with TRBD1. The CDR3 extends over 12 amino acids. Germline trimming cut 6 bases from V and 6 bases from J; bases unmatched to any gene: 4. Germline loops: CDR1 MNHEY, CDR2 SVGAGI. The CDR3 sequence is CASRSDRGEQYF. The CDR3 bases are TGTGCCAGCAGATCCGACAGGGGCGAGCAGTACTTC.

A note on this clone: Other nucleotide sequences from this sample produce the same CDR3. The gene calls are TRBV9 and TRBJ2-7; a possible D gene is TRBD2 (5 bases). Per the germline V gene, CDR1 is SGDLS and CDR2 is YYNGEE. Trimming left V 0 bases short and J 7 bases short, with 5 bases between. The CDR3 totals 11 residues. Written as DNA, the CDR3 is TGTGCCAGCAGCGTAGGAGGGGAGCAGTACTTC. It yields the protein CASSVGGEQYF.

This chain links TRBV7-9 with TRBJ1-2; D unclear. Germline values: CDR1 SEHNR, CDR2 FQNEAQ (reference sequence). V was shortened by 2 bases and J by 0 bases, with 7 bases between the two germline ends. The CDR3 has 14 residues. CDR3 DNA sequence: TGTGCCAGCAGCTTAAGGCAGTCTAACTATGGCTACACCTTC. Encoded protein: CASSLRQSNYGYTF.

The count of this clone is one. The chain recombines TRBV25-1 with TRBJ2-7; no definite D call. Trimming pared 3 bases from V and 6 bases from J, leaving 6 bases between. This CDR3 has 11 residues. CDR1 MGHDK and CDR2 SYGVNS come from the germline V gene. The CDR3 DNA reads as TGTGCCAGCAGTGACTTTTTCGAGCAGTACTTC. This codes for CASSDFFEQYF.

This clone was observed a handful of times. The gene calls are TRBV5-1 and TRBJ2-7; 9 bases map to TRBD1. V gave up 1 base and J gave up 2 bases; unmatched junction bases: 4. Germline V gene lookup returns CDR1 SGHRS and CDR2 YFSETQ. The CDR3 extends over 15 amino acids. The CDR3 here is CASSLLQGAPYEQYF. In nucleotides, the CDR3 is TGCGCCAGCAGCTTGTTACAGGGGGCCCCCTACGAGCAGTACTTC.

This chain joins TRBV11-1 and TRBJ1-4; D gene uncertain. This CDR3 region has 16 residues. Trimming left V 5 bases short and J 2 bases short, with 15 bases between. The germline V gene has CDR1 SGHAT and CDR2 FQDESV (reference sequence). CDR3 region: CASSPNQETTNEKLFF. The DNA for the CDR3 is TGTGCCAGCAGCCCAAATCAAGAGACTACTAATGAAAAACTGTTTTTT.

The chain links TRBV19 to TRBJ1-6; perhaps TRBD1 as D (5 bases). This CDR3 spans 16 amino acids. V lost 3 bases and J 10 bases, leaving 19 bases between the germline ends. Germline CDR1 and CDR2: LNHDA and SQIVND (reference sequence). In nucleotides, the CDR3 is TGTGCCAGTAGTATCCCGGGACTGCCGTCCTACTCACCCCTCCACTTT. It is translated as CASSIPGLPSYSPLHF.